The T cell receptor beta chain described here comes from a study of response to subunit inactivated influenza vaccine. Study conclusions and caveats: It was the authors' suggestion that each seasonal influenza vaccination recruits few new T cells.

Trimming removed 4 bases from V and 4 bases from J, with 19 bases in between. This CDR3 is built from 16 residues. From germline, CDR1 is MNHEY and CDR2 SVGEGT. This clonotype was observed a handful of times. The antigen is unknown. Each CDR3 protein is one row after TCRdb ran MiXCR on the RT-PCR reads. Of roughly 670,000 distinct CDR3 sequences listed, around 15% are singletons. This chain links TRBV6-2 or TRBV6-3 with TRBJ2-5; D remains unclear. The TCR comes from a man aged 50 or older who received an inactivated influenza vaccine. Sequences were derived from PBMCs from blood, sampled around 14 days before vaccination. This chain's CDR3 is CASSLVFSEVGETQYF. The CDR3 region has the DNA TGTGCCAGCAGTTTAGTCTTTTCGGAAGTGGGAGAGACCCAGTACTTC.